Here is one T cell receptor beta chain with its context. CDR3 length equals 15 residues. Germline V gene data show CDR1 as PRHDT and CDR2 as FYEKMQ (reference sequence). Trimming shortened V by 5 bases and J by 4 bases, and 14 bases separated the two germline ends. Using immunoSEQ multiplex PCR, the repertoire was profiled, and TCRdb retains in-frame clones only, with some absent. This sample has around 13,000 clones, with 80% to 90% found just once. This sample is part of a study of technical replicates of blood from a handful of donors. Material for sequencing was PBMCs. The receptor was isolated from a human donor in good health. This chain links TRBV13 with TRBJ2-2; tentatively, D is TRBD1 (6 bases). The CDR3 reads CASSRARTVTGELFF. In nucleotides, the CDR3 is TGTGCCAGCAGCCGCGCCAGGACAGTCACCGGGGAGCTGTTTTTT.